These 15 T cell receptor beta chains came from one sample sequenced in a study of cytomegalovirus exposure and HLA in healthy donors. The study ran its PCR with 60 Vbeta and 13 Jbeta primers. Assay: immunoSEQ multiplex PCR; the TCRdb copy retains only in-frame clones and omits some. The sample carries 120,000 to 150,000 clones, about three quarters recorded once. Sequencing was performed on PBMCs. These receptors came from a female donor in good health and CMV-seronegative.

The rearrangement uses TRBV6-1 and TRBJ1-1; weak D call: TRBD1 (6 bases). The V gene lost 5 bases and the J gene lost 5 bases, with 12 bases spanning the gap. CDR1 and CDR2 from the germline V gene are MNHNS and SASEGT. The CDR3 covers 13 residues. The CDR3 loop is CASSLGASTEAFF. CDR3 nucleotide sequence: TGTGCCAGCAGTCTGGGGGCCAGTACTGAAGCTTTCTTT.

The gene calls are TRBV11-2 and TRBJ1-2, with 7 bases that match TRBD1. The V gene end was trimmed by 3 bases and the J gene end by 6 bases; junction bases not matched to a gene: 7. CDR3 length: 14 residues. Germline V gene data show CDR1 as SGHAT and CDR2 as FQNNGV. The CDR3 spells CASSFPTGTDGYTF. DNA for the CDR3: TGTGCCAGCAGCTTCCCGACAGGGACTGATGGCTACACCTTC.

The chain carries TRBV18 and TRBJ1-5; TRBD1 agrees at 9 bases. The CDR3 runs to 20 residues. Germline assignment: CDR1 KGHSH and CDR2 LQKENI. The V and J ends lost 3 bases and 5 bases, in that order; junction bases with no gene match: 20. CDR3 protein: CASSPPWGTGMIMDHQPQHF. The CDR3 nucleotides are TGTGCCAGCTCACCCCCCTGGGGGACAGGGATGATCATGGATCATCAGCCCCAGCATTTT.

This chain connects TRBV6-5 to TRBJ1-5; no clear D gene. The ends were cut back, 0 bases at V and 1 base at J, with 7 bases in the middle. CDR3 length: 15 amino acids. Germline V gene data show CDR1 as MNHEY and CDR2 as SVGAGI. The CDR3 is CASSYSHRSNQPQHF. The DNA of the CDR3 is TGTGCCAGCAGTTACTCGCATAGAAGCAATCAGCCCCAGCATTTT.

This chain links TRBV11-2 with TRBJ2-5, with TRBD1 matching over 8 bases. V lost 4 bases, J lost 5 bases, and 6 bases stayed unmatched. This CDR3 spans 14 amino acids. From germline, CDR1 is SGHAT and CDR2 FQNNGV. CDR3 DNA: TGTGCCAGCAGCTGGACAGGGTTCGGGGAGACCCAGTACTTC. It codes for CASSWTGFGETQYF.

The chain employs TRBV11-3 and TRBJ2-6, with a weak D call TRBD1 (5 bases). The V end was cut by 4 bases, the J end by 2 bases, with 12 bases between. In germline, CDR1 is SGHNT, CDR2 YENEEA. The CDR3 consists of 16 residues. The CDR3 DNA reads TGTGCCAGCAGCTCTAGTCCCAGGGCTGGGGCCAACGTCCTGACTTTC. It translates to CASSSSPRAGANVLTF. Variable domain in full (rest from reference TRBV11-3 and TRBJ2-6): EAGVVQSPRYKIIEKKQPVAFWCNPISGHNTLYWYLQNLGQGPELLIRYENEEAVDDSQLPKDRFSAERLKGVDSTLKIQPAELGDSAVYLCASSSSPRAGANVLTFGAGSRLTVL.

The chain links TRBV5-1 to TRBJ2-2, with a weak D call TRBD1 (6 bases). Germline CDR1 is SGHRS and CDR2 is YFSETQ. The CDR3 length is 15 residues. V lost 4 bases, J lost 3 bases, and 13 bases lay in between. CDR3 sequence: CASSDTGLDTGELFF. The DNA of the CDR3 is TGCGCCAGCAGCGATACAGGGTTGGACACCGGGGAGCTGTTTTTT. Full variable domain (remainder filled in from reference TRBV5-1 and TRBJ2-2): KAGVTQTPRYLIKTRGQQVTLSCSPISGHRSVSWYQQTPGQGLQFLFEYFSETQRNKGNFPGRFSGRQFSNSRSEMNVSTLELGDSALYLCASSDTGLDTGELFFGEGSRLTVL.

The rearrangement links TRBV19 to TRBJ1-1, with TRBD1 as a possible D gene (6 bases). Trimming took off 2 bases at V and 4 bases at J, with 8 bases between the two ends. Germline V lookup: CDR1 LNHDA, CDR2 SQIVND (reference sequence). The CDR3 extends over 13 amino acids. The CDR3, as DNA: TGTGCCAGTAGTATAATAGGGGGCACTGAAGCTTTCTTT. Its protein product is CASSIIGGTEAFF.

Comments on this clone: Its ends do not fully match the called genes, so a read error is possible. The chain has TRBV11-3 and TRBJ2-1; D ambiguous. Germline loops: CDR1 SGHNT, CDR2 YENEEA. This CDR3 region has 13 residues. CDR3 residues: CASSPDTYSEQFF. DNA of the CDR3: TGTGCCAGCAGCCCAGACACGTACAGTGAGCAGTTCTTC.

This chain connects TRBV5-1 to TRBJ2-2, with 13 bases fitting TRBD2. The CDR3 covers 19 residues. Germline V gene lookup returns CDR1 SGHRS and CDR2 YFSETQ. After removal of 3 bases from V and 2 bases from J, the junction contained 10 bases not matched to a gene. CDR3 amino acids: CASSSPTSGRPLNTGELFF. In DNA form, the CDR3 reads TGCGCCAGCAGCTCACCGACTAGCGGGAGGCCCTTAAACACCGGGGAGCTGTTTTTT.

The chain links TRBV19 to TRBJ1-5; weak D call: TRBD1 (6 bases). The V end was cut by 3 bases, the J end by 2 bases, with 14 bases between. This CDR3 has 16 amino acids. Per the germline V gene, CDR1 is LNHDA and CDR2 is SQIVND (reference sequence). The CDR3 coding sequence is TGTGCCAGTAGTATCGGCAGGGGAGAAGGCAATCAGCCCCAGCATTTT. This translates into CASSIGRGEGNQPQHF.

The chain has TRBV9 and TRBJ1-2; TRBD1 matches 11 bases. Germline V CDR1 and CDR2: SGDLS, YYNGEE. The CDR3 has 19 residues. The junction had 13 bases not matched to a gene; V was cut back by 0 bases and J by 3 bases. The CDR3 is CASSVAKEDRGPWDYGYTF. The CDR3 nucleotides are TGTGCCAGCAGCGTAGCTAAGGAGGACAGGGGGCCGTGGGACTATGGCTACACCTTC.

Here the CDR3 reads CASRPGQGGNSPLHF. As DNA, the CDR3 is TGTGCCAGCAGACCTGGGCAGGGAGGAAATTCACCCCTCCACTTT. The rearrangement joins TRBV27 to TRBJ1-6, with D possibly TRBD1 on 5 matching bases. Germline V lookup: CDR1 MNHEY, CDR2 SMNVEV (reference sequence). V gave up 6 bases and J gave up 7 bases, with 16 bases separating them. The CDR3 runs to 15 residues.

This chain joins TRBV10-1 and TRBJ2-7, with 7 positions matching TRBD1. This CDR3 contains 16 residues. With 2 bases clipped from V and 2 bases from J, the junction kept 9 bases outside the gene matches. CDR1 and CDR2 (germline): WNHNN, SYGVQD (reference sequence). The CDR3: CASSETTGIRPYEQYF. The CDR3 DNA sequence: TGCGCCAGCAGTGAGACGACAGGGATTCGTCCCTACGAGCAGTACTTC.

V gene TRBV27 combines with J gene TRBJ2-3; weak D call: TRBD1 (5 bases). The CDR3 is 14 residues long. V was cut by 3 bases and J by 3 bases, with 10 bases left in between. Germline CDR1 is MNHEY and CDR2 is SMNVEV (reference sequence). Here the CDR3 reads CASSFSRVTDTQYF. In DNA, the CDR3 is TGTGCCAGCAGTTTCTCCAGGGTTACAGATACGCAGTATTTT.